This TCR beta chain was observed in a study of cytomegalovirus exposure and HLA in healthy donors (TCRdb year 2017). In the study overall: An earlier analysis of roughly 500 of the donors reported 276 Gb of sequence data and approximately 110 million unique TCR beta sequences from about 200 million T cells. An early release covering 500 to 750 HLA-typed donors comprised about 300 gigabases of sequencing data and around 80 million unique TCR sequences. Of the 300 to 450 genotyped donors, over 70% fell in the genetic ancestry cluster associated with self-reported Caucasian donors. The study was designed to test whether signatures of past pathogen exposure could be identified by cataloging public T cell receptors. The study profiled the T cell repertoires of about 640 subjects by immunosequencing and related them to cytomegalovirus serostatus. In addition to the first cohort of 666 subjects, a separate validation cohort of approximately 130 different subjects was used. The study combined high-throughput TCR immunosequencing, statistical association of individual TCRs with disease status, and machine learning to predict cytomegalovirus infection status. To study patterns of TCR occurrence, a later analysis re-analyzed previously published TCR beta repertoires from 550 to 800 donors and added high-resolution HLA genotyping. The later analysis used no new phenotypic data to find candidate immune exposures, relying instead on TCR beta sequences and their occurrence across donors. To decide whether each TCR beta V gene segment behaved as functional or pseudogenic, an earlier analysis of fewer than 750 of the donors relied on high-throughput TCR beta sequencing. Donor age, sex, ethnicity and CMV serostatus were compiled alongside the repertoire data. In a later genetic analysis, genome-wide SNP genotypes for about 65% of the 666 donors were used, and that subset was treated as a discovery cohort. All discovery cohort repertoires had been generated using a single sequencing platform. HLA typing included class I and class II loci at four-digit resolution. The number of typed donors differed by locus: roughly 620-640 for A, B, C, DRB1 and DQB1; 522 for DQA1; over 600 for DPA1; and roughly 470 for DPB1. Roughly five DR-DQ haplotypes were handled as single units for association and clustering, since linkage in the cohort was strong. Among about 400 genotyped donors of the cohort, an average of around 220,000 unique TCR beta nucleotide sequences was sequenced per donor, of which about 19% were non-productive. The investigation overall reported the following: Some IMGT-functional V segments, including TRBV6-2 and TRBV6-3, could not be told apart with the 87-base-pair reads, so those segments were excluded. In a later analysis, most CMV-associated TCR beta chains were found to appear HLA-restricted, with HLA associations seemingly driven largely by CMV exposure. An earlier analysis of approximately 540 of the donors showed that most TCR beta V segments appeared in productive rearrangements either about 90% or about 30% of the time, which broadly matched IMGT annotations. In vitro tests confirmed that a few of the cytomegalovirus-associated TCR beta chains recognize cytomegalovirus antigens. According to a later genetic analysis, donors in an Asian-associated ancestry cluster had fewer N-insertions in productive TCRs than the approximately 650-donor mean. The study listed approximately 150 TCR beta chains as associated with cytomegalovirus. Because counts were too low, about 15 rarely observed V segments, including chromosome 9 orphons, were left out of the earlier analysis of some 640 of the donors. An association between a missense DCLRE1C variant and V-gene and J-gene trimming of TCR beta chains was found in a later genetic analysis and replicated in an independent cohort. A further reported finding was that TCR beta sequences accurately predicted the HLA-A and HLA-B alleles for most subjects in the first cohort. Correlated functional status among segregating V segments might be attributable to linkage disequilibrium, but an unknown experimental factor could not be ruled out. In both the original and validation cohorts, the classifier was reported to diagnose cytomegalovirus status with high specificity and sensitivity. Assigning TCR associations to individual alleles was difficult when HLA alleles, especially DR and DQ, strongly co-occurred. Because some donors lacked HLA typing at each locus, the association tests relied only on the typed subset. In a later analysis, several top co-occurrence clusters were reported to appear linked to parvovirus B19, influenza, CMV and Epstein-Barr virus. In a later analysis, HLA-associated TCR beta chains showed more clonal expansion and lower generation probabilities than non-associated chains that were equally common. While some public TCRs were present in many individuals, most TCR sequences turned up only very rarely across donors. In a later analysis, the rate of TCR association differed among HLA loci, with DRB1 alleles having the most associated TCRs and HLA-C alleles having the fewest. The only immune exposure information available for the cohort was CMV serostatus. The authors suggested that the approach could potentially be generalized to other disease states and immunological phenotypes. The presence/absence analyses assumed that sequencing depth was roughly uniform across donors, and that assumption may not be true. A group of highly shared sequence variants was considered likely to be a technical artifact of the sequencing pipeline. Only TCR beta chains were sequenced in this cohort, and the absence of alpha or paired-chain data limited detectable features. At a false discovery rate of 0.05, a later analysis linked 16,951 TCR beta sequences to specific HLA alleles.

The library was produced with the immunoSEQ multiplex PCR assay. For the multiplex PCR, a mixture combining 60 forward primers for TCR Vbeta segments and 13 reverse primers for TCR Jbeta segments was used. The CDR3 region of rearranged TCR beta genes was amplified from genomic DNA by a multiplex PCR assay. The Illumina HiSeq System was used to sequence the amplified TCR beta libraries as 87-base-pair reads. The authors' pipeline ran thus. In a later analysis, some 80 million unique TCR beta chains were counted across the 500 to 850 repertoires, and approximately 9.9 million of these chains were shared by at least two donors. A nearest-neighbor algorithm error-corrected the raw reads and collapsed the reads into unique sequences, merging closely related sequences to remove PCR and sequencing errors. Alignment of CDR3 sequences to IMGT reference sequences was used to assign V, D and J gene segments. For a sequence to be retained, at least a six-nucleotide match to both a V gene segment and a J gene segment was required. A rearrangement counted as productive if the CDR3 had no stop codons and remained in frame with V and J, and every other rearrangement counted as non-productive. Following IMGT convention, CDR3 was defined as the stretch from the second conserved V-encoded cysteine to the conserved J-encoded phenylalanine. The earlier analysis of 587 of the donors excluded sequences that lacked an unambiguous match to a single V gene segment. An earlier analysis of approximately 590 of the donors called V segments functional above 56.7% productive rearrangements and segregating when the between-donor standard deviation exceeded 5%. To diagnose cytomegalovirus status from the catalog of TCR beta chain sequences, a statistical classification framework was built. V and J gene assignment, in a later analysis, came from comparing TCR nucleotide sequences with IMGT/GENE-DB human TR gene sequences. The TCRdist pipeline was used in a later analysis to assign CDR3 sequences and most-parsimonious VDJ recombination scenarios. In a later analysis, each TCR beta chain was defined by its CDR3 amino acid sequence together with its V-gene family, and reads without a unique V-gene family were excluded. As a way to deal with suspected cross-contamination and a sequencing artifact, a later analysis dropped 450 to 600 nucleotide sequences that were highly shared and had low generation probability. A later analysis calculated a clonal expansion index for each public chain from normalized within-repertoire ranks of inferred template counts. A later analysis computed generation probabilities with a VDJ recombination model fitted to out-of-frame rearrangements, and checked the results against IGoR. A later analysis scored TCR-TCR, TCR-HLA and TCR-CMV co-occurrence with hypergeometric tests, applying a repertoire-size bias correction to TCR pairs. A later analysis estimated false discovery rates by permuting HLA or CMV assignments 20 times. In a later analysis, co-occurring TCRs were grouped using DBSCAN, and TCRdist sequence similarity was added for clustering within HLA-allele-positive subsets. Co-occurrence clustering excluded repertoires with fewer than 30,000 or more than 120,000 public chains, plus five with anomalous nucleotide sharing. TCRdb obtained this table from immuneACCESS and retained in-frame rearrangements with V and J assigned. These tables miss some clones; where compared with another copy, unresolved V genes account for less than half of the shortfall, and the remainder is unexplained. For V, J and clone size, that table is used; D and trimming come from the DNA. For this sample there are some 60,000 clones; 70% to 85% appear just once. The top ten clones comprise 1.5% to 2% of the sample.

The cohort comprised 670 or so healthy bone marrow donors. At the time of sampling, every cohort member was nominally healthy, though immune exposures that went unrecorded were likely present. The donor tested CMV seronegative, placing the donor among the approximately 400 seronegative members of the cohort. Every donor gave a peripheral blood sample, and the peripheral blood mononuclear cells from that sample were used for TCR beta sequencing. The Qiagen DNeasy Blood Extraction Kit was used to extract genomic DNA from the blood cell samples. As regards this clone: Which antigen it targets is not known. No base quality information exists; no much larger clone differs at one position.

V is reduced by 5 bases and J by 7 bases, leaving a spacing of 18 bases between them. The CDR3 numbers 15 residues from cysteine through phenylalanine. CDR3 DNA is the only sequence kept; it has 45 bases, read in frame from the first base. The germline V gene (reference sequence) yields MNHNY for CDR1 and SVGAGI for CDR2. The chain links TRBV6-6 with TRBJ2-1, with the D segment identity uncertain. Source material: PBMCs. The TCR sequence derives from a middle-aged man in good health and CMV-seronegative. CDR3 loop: CASSPLLRGSNEQFF. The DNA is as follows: TGTGCCAGCAGTCCACTCCTCAGAGGCTCGAATGAGCAGTTCTTC.